One sample yielded the 23 T cell receptor beta chains listed below, sequenced in a study of blood T cells in healthy people across ages. A sample-barcoded 5' primer and a J-beta primer mix were used in a second PCR of about 7 to 12 cycles. TCRdb independently ran MiXCR on the 5' RACE reads; one entry per CDR3 protein. The sample has roughly 790,000 distinct CDR3 sequences, about 40% seen once. Sequencing used blood. The receptors shown here come from a woman in her sixties in good health.

A note on this clonotype: Germline and junction disagree at one end, which may indicate a read error. The CDR3 loop reads CARSPGGQYQETQYF. The CDR3 DNA follows: TGCGCCCGCAGCCCGGGTGGACAGTACCAAGAGACCCAGTACTTC. The V and J genes are TRBV5-1 and TRBJ2-5, with a tentative D call TRBD1 (6 bases). Looked up from germline, CDR1 is SGHRS and CDR2 is YFSETQ. The CDR3 spans 15 residues.

This clonotype has a handful of counts. The chain uses TRBV12-3 or TRBV12-4 and TRBJ1-5; D not certain. This CDR3 is built from 15 residues. V lost 6 bases and J 6 bases, leaving 18 bases between the germline ends. CDR3 sequence reads: CASRGGSGEGQPQHF. CDR3 nucleotides: TGTGCCAGCAGGGGTGGGTCCGGGGAAGGTCAGCCCCAGCATTTT.

This clonotype has a count of ten or more. The rearrangement joins TRBV27 to TRBJ2-7; no clear D gene. This CDR3 has 11 residues. Trimming left V 5 bases short and J 4 bases short, with 6 bases between. CDR1 and CDR2 from the germline V gene are MNHEY and SMNVEV (reference sequence). CDR3 DNA sequence: TGTGCCAGCAGTATGGGTTACGAGCAGTACTTC. Protein sequence: CASSMGYEQYF.

The chain couples TRBV15 to TRBJ2-5; D is uncertain. V lost 3 bases and J 11 bases, leaving 10 bases between the germline ends. The CDR3 is made up of 11 amino acids. Germline values: CDR1 LNHNV, CDR2 YYDKDF (reference sequence). In DNA form, the CDR3 reads TGTGCCACCAGCAGTTACAGTGAGCAGTACTTC. Translation gives CATSSYSEQYF. Together with reference TRBV15 and TRBJ2-5, the CDR3 gives the full variable domain: DAMVIQNPRYQVTQFGKPVTLSCSQTLNHNVMYWYQQKSSQAPKLLFHYYDKDFNNEADTPDNFQSRRPNTSFCFLDIRSPGLGDTAMYLCATSSYSEQYFGPGTRLLVL.

V usage is TRBV11-3 and J usage is TRBJ1-1; D might be TRBD1 (6 bases). V was trimmed by 4 bases and J by 5 bases, leaving 14 bases between them. The CDR3 runs to 14 residues. Germline V CDR1 and CDR2: SGHNT, YENEEA. This CDR3 is CASSSGAASTEAFF. The CDR3 region has the DNA TGTGCCAGCAGCTCAGGGGCCGCTTCGACTGAAGCTTTCTTT.

The rearrangement uses TRBV12-3 or TRBV12-4 and TRBJ2-7; a possible D gene is TRBD2 (6 bases). This CDR3 comprises 13 residues. The V and J ends lost 5 bases and 2 bases respectively, with 10 bases between them. The CDR3 nucleotides are TGTGCCAGCAGTGCGGGACTGGCCTACGAGCAGTACTTC. Its protein product is CASSAGLAYEQYF.

The DNA of the CDR3 is TGCAGTGCTAGATTCCGGGACTCTCCCTACGAGCAGTACTTC. Protein sequence: CSARFRDSPYEQYF. The rearrangement uses TRBV20-1 and TRBJ2-7, with D tentatively TRBD2 (6 bases). The CDR3 runs 14 residues. V lost 2 bases, J lost 2 bases, and 13 bases lay in between. Germline CDR1 is DFQATT and CDR2 is SNEGSKA (reference sequence).

This chain uses TRBV20-1 with TRBJ2-7, with 11 bases aligning to TRBD1. Germline V gene sequence: CDR1 DFQATT, CDR2 SNEGSKA (reference sequence). V was clipped by 0 bases and J by 5 bases; unmatched bases: 3. The CDR3 runs 14 residues. CDR3 amino acids: CSARDGTGGNEQYF. The CDR3 DNA sequence: TGCAGTGCTAGAGATGGGACAGGGGGGAACGAGCAGTACTTC.

Details on this clonotype: Being one base from a much bigger clone, this may be a read error. This sequence joins TRBV7-2 and TRBJ1-5; weak D call: TRBD1 (6 bases). CDR1 is SGHTA, CDR2 FQGNSA, per germline. This CDR3 is 13 amino acids long. The CDR3 sequence: CASSTQGDQPHHF. The CDR3 DNA is TGTGCCAGCAGCACACAGGGAGATCAGCCCCATCATTTT.

In its sample, this clonotype was seen a few times. The rearrangement uses TRBV7-9 and TRBJ2-1; D possibly corresponds to TRBD2 (5 bases). V was pared by 6 bases and J by 10 bases, with 7 bases between. Germline CDR1 is SEHNR and CDR2 is FQNEAQ (reference sequence). This CDR3 has 10 amino acids. The CDR3 loop reads CASSVAEQFF. The CDR3 DNA follows: TGTGCCAGCAGTGTAGCGGAGCAGTTCTTC. The full variable domain, completed using reference TRBV7-9 and TRBJ2-1, is DTGVSQNPRHKITKRGQNVTFRCDPISEHNRLYWYRQTLGQGPEFLTYFQNEAQLEKSRLLSDRFSAERPKGSFSTLEIQRTEQGDSAMYLCASSVAEQFFGPGTRLTVL.

This chain links TRBV2 with TRBJ1-6; 7 bases align to TRBD1. V shed 2 bases and J 2 bases; nucleotides not matched to a gene: 6. The CDR3 covers 17 residues. Germline CDR1 and CDR2: SNHLY and FYNNEI. The CDR3 region has the DNA TGTGCCAGCAGTGAAATGGAGGGGGCGGCCTATAATTCACCCCTCCACTTT. As protein: CASSEMEGAAYNSPLHF.

A few counts support this clonotype. The V and J genes are TRBV5-1 and TRBJ2-1, with D tentatively TRBD2 (5 bases). Germline-derived CDR1 and CDR2 are SGHRS and YFSETQ. Trimming took off 3 bases at V and 2 bases at J, with 12 bases between the two ends. CDR3 length: 15 residues. This CDR3 is CASSSTSNAYNEQFF. The DNA of the CDR3 is TGCGCCAGCAGCTCCACTAGTAACGCCTACAATGAGCAGTTCTTC.

The V gene is TRBV15, the J gene TRBJ1-5; no definite D call. The V end lost 4 bases, the J end lost 5 bases, and 6 bases lay between the germline ends. The CDR3 has 12 residues. CDR1 is LNHNV and CDR2 is YYDKDF in the germline V gene (reference sequence). The CDR3 loop reads CATSMTHQPQHF. In DNA, the CDR3 is TGTGCCACCAGCATGACTCATCAGCCCCAGCATTTT.

This clonotype occurred once. This sequence joins TRBV6-1 and TRBJ2-1, with 8 bases that match TRBD1. The CDR3 runs to 16 residues. With 7 bases clipped from V and 6 bases from J, the junction kept 14 bases outside the gene matches. Looked up from germline, CDR1 is MNHNS and CDR2 is SASEGT. Written as DNA, the CDR3 is TGTGCCAGCATTGGACAGGGTAACAAACGCATCAATGAGCAGTTCTTC. It encodes CASIGQGNKRINEQFF.

The sample holds a few counts of this clonotype. The chain couples TRBV6-2 or TRBV6-3 to TRBJ1-1, with TRBD1 matching 7 bases. Germline CDR1 reads MNHEY; CDR2 reads SVGEGT. V dropped 4 bases and J dropped 5; count of bases not matched to a gene: 7. The CDR3 runs 14 residues. CDR3 in amino acids: CASSSRAGGTEAFF. The CDR3 DNA is TGTGCCAGCAGTTCGCGGGCAGGGGGAACTGAAGCTTTCTTT.

In DNA, the CDR3 is TGTGCCAGCAGCCAAGATCGCACGGGGTTGAGCGGGGAGCTGTTTTTT. It encodes CASSQDRTGLSGELFF. The rearrangement uses TRBV4-2 and TRBJ2-2; possible D gene TRBD2, 5 bases. The CDR3 extends over 16 amino acids. CDR1 and CDR2 from the germline V gene are LGHNA and YNFKEQ. The V end was cut by 0 bases, the J end by 7 bases, with 15 bases between.

The chain uses TRBV20-1 and TRBJ1-5; D call uncertain. Germline CDR1 and CDR2: DFQATT and SNEGSKA (reference sequence). The CDR3 is made up of 13 amino acids. V lost 3 bases and J 3 bases, leaving 9 bases between the germline ends. This CDR3 is CSASPTNNQPQHF. CDR3 in DNA: TGCAGTGCTAGCCCGACTAACAATCAGCCCCAGCATTTT.

The chain carries TRBV7-3 and TRBJ1-1, with unresolved D. Looked up from germline, CDR1 is SGHTA and CDR2 is FQGTGA. Trimming left V 0 bases short and J 3 bases short, with 5 bases between. CDR3 length equals 13 residues. The DNA of the CDR3 is TGTGCCAGCAGCTTAACGGGATACACTGAAGCTTTCTTT. It specifies CASSLTGYTEAFF.

The chain couples TRBV20-1 to TRBJ2-5, with a possible D match to TRBD2 (5 bases). The germline V gene has CDR1 DFQATT and CDR2 SNEGSKA (reference sequence). Trimming cost V 1 base and J 11 bases, with 8 bases left between them. This CDR3 has 10 residues. The CDR3 nucleotides read TGCAGTGCTAGAGCGAGGGAGCAGTACTTC. Its protein is CSARAREQYF.

The chain joins TRBV20-1 to TRBJ2-5, with D perhaps TRBD1 (5 bases). Looked up from germline, CDR1 is DFQATT and CDR2 is SNEGSKA (reference sequence). The V end was cut by 1 base, the J end by 4 bases, with 16 bases between. The CDR3 is made up of 15 amino acids. The CDR3 DNA follows: TGCAGTGCTAGAGGGAGACAGACGGTTTTAGAGACCCAGTACTTC. It encodes CSARGRQTVLETQYF.

The J gene is TRBJ2-7, the V gene TRBV10-2; D unresolved. The V end lost 4 bases, the J end lost 3 bases, and 10 bases lay between the germline ends. This CDR3 spans 13 amino acids. Germline loops: CDR1 WSHSY, CDR2 SAAADI. CDR3 sequence: CASSANSHYEQYF. The CDR3, as DNA: TGCGCCAGCAGTGCCAACAGCCACTACGAGCAGTACTTC.

This clonotype was picked up a small number of times. V gene TRBV7-9 combines with J gene TRBJ2-2; D call uncertain. Trimming pared 2 bases from V and 3 bases from J, leaving 7 bases between. The CDR3 is 14 amino acids. The germline V gene encodes CDR1 SEHNR and CDR2 FQNEAQ (reference sequence). CDR3 amino acids: CASSLLRDTGELFF. The CDR3 nucleotides are TGTGCCAGCAGCTTACTACGGGACACCGGGGAGCTGTTTTTT.

This clonotype was seen a few times. This sequence joins TRBV12-3 or TRBV12-4 and TRBJ1-1, with D possibly being TRBD1 (5 bases). This CDR3 is 13 amino acids long. Trimming took 11 bases from V and 1 from J, leaving 14 bases between them. CDR3 DNA: TGTGCCGGCCGACCCACAGGGAACACTGAAGCTTTCTTT. Protein product: CAGRPTGNTEAFF.